A selection of T cell receptor beta chains follows, all from one sample in a study of CD8 T cells in Susac syndrome. TCRdb reprocessed the immunoSEQ multiplex PCR reads via MiXCR and lists one record per CDR3 protein. The table includes roughly 200,000 distinct CDR3 sequences, around 94% detected once. Sequencing used CD4+ T cells from PBMCs. All receptors come from a human donor with Susac syndrome. Each CDR3 is given with its conserved first and last residue. D genes are given only for firm matches. Expanded clones are given a class, and other clones once, few, many or no size at all.

d_call: -; clone_size: -; j_call: TRBJ1-2; v_call: TRBV20-1; cdr3_aa: CSARERDRIFYGYTF; cdr3_nt: TGCAGTGCTAGAGAGCGGGACCGGATCTTTTATGGCTACACCTTC
d_call: -; clone_size: few; j_call: TRBJ1-1; v_call: TRBV9; cdr3_aa: CASSVAGNTEAFF; cdr3_nt: TGTGCCAGCAGCGTAGCAGGGAACACTGAAGCTTTCTTT
d_call: -; clone_size: -; j_call: TRBJ1-1; v_call: TRBV5-1; cdr3_aa: CASSLTVNRGTEAFF; cdr3_nt: TGCGCCAGCAGCTTGACAGTCAACCGGGGCACTGAAGCTTTCTTT
d_call: -; clone_size: -; j_call: TRBJ2-3; v_call: TRBV6-2/TRBV6-3; cdr3_aa: CASSAAGIETDTQYF; cdr3_nt: TGTGCCAGCAGTGCGGCAGGGATTGAGACAGATACGCAGTATTTT
d_call: -; clone_size: -; j_call: TRBJ1-5; v_call: TRBV19; cdr3_aa: CASGYMDQPQHF; cdr3_nt: TGTGCCAGTGGGTACATGGATCAGCCCCAGCATTTT
d_call: -; clone_size: -; j_call: TRBJ2-5; v_call: TRBV5-1; cdr3_aa: CASSFLAGTQETQYF; cdr3_nt: TGCGCCAGCAGCTTCCTCGCCGGGACTCAAGAGACCCAGTACTTC
d_call: TRBD1; clone_size: -; j_call: TRBJ2-5; v_call: TRBV5-1; cdr3_aa: CASYGGTAKETQYF; cdr3_nt: TGCGCCAGCTACGGTGGGACAGCCAAAGAGACCCAGTACTTC
d_call: TRBD1; clone_size: -; j_call: TRBJ1-5; v_call: TRBV28; cdr3_aa: CASSLPGQFNQPQHF; cdr3_nt: TGTGCCAGCAGTTTACCGGGACAGTTCAATCAGCCCCAGCATTTT
d_call: -; clone_size: -; j_call: TRBJ1-4; v_call: TRBV7-9; cdr3_aa: CASSLAGGKLFF; cdr3_nt: TGTGCCAGCAGCTTAGCAGGGGGAAAACTGTTTTTT
d_call: -; clone_size: -; j_call: TRBJ1-2; v_call: TRBV12-3/TRBV12-4; cdr3_aa: CASTRRGGSGYTF; cdr3_nt: TGTGCCAGCACCCGACGCGGGGGCAGTGGCTACACCTTC
d_call: TRBD2; clone_size: -; j_call: TRBJ2-5; v_call: TRBV6-6; cdr3_aa: CASSYSTGLATQYF; cdr3_nt: TGTGCCAGCAGTTACTCTACGGGACTAGCAACCCAGTACTTC
d_call: TRBD2; clone_size: -; j_call: TRBJ2-1; v_call: TRBV20-1; cdr3_aa: CSARTSPKNNEQFF; cdr3_nt: TGCAGTGCTAGGACTAGCCCCAAGAACAATGAGCAGTTCTTC
d_call: -; clone_size: -; j_call: TRBJ2-5; v_call: TRBV11-2; cdr3_aa: CASSPRSGALGTQYF; cdr3_nt: TGTGCCAGCAGCCCTCGATCGGGGGCCTTGGGGACCCAGTACTTC
d_call: TRBD2; clone_size: once; j_call: TRBJ2-1; v_call: TRBV28; cdr3_aa: CASSPQGLAETNEQFF; cdr3_nt: TGTGCCAGCAGTCCGCAGGGACTAGCGGAGACAAATGAGCAGTTCTTC
d_call: -; clone_size: few; j_call: TRBJ2-5; v_call: TRBV7-6; cdr3_aa: CASSSWDTLRETQYF; cdr3_nt: TGTGCCAGCAGCTCCTGGGACACCCTTCGGGAGACCCAGTACTTC
d_call: TRBD2; clone_size: -; j_call: TRBJ2-5; v_call: TRBV11-2; cdr3_aa: CASSLDLRTSVQETQYF; cdr3_nt: TGTGCCAGCAGCTTAGATCTCCGGACTAGCGTGCAAGAGACCCAGTACTTC
d_call: TRBD1; clone_size: -; j_call: TRBJ2-7; v_call: TRBV6-5; cdr3_aa: CASNHRQGEQYF; cdr3_nt: TGTGCCAGCAATCACCGACAGGGCGAACAGTACTTC
d_call: -; clone_size: -; j_call: TRBJ2-3; v_call: TRBV19; cdr3_aa: CASSRTSGATDTQYF; cdr3_nt: TGTGCCAGTAGTAGAACTAGTGGTGCCACAGATACGCAGTATTTT
d_call: -; clone_size: -; j_call: TRBJ2-3; v_call: TRBV4-3; cdr3_aa: CASSQDSHLQNTQYF; cdr3_nt: TGCGCCAGCAGCCAAGACTCACACCTCCAGAATACGCAGTATTTT
d_call: -; clone_size: -; j_call: TRBJ1-1; v_call: TRBV23-1; cdr3_aa: CASSHPDDLTEAFF; cdr3_nt: TGCGCCAGCAGTCATCCGGACGATCTCACTGAAGCTTTCTTT
d_call: TRBD1; clone_size: -; j_call: TRBJ1-2; v_call: TRBV6-1; cdr3_aa: CASSSQTGDQRGYTF; cdr3_nt: TGTGCCAGCAGTTCCCAGACAGGGGATCAGCGAGGCTACACCTTC
d_call: -; clone_size: -; j_call: TRBJ2-7; v_call: TRBV30; cdr3_aa: CAWSGTVSYEQYF; cdr3_nt: TGTGCCTGGAGCGGGACGGTCTCCTACGAGCAGTACTTC